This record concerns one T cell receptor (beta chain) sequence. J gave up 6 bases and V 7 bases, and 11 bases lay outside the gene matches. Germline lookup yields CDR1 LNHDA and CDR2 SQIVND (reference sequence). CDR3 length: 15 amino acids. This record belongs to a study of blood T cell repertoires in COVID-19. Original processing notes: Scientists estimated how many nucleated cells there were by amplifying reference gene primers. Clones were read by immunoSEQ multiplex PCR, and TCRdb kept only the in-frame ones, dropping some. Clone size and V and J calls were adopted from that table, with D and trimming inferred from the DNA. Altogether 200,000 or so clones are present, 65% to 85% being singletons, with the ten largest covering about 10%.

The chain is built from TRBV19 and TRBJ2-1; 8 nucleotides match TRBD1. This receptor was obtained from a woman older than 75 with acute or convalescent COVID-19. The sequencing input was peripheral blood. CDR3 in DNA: TGTGCCAGTACAAGTCTCGGACAGGGTGCCAATGAGCAGTTCTTC. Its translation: CASTSLGQGANEQFF.